Sequencing of this TCR beta chain was carried out in a study of low-dose radiotherapy and immunotherapy resistance in tumors. This clonotype was seen many times. Gene-specific TRAV and TRBV primers were used for first-strand cDNA, covering alpha and beta chains. With a constant-region primer and a V-primer adapter, TCRs were subjected to 20 to 25 PCR cycles of amplification. Isolated mRNA underwent amplification by in vitro transcription. TCRdb itself ran the reads through MiXCR, one entry per CDR3 protein. Of around 83,000 distinct CDR3 sequences in the sample, approximately 19% were seen once. Sample time point: before trial treatment. Sequencing used PBMCs, obtained before treatment. The clonotype was recovered from a male donor with prostate cancer.

The CDR3 DNA reads as TGTGCCAGTAGTATCATCCCCGGGATCCTCACCGGGGAGCTGTTTTTT. Its translation: CASSIIPGILTGELFF. The J gene is TRBJ2-2, the V gene TRBV19, with TRBD2 as a possible D gene (5 bases). Deletions cut 3 bases from V and 4 bases from J, with 15 bases between. This CDR3 is built from 16 residues. The germline gives CDR1 LNHDA, CDR2 SQIVND (reference sequence).